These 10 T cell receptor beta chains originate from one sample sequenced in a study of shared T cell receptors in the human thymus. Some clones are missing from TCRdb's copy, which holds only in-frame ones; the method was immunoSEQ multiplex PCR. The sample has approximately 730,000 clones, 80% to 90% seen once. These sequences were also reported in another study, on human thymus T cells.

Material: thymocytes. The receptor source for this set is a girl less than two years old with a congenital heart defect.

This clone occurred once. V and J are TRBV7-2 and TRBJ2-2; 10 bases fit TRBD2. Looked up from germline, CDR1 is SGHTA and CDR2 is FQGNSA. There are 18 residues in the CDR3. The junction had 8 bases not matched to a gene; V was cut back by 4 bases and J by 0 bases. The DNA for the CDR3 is TGTGCCAGCAGCTCAGAGCTAGCGGGGGCGCCGAACACCGGGGAGCTGTTTTTT. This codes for CASSSELAGAPNTGELFF.

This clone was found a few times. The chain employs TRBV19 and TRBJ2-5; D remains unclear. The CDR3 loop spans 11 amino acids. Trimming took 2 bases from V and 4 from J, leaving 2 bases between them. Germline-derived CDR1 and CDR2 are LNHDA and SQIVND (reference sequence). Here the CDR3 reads CASSIRETQYF. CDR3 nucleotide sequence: TGTGCCAGTAGTATACGAGAGACCCAGTACTTC.

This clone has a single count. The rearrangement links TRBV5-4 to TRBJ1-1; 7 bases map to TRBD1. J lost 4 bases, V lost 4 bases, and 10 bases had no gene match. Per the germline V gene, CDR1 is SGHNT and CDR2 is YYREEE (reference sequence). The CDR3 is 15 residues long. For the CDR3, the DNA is TGTGCCAGCAGCCCGATCAGGGCAGGGGGCACTGAAGCTTTCTTT. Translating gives CASSPIRAGGTEAFF. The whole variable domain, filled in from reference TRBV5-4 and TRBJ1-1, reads ETGVTQSPTHLIKTRGQQVTLRCSSQSGHNTVSWYQQALGQGPQFIFQYYREEENGRGNFPPRFSGLQFPNYSSELNVNALELDDSALYLCASSPIRAGGTEAFFGQGTRLTVV.

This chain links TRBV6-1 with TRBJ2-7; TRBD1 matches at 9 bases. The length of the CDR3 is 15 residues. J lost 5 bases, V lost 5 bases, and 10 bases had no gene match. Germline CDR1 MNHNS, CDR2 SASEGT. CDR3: CASSITGTGINEQYF. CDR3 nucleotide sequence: TGTGCCAGCAGTATTACCGGGACAGGGATCAACGAGCAGTACTTC.

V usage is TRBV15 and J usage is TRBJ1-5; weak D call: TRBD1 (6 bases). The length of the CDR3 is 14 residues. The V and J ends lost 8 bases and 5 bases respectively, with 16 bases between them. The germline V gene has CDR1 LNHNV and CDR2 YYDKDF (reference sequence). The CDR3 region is CATSLDRLDQPQHF. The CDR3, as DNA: TGTGCCACCTCGCTCGACAGGCTGGATCAGCCCCAGCATTTT.

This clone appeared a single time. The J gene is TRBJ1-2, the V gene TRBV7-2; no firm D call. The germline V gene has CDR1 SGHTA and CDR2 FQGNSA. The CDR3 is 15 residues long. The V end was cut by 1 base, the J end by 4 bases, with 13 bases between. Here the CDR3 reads CASSLDPQVSYGYTF. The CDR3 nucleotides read TGTGCCAGCAGCTTAGATCCCCAGGTTTCCTATGGCTACACCTTC.

CDR3: CASSLAKLAGSYVTYNEQFF. For the CDR3, the DNA is TGTGCCAGCAGCTTAGCTAAACTAGCGGGGTCTTATGTAACCTACAATGAGCAGTTCTTC. The chain joins TRBV7-2 to TRBJ2-1, with 10 bases fitting TRBD2. The junction had 13 bases not matched to a gene; V was cut back by 0 bases and J by 2 bases. The CDR3 contains 20 residues. Germline assignment: CDR1 SGHTA and CDR2 FQGNSA.

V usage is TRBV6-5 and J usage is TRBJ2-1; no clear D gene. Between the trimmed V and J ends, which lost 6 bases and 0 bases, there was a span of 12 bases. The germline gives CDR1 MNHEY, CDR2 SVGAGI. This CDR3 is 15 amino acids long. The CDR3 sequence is CASRPARSSYNEQFF. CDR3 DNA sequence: TGTGCCAGCAGACCAGCACGGAGCTCCTACAATGAGCAGTTCTTC.

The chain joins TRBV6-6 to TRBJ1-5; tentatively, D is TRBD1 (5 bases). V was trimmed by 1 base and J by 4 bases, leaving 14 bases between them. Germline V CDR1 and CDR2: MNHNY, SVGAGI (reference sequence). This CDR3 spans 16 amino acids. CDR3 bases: TGTGCCAGCAGTTACTACCCTGGGGGGTTAAATCAGCCCCAGCATTTT. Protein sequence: CASSYYPGGLNQPQHF.

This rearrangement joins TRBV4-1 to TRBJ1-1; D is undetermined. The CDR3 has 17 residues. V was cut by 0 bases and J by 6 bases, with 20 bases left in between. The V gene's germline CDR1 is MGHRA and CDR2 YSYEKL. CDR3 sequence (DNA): TGCGCCAGCAGCCAAGATATGACGTCGGAGAGGGTCGCTGAAGCTTTCTTT. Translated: CASSQDMTSERVAEAFF.